The 17 T cell receptor beta chains below were found in one sample sequenced in a study of spatial heterogeneity in lung cancer. General study points: It was found that expanded intratumoral alpha and beta TCR counts tracked tumor mutation counts.

Documented time point: sample taken at primary tumor resection. Which antigens these TCRs recognize remains unknown. MiXCR, applied by TCRdb to the 5' RACE reads, yields one record per CDR3 protein. The table has approximately 3,200 distinct CDR3 sequences, approximately 4.8% seen once; the top ten hold approximately 31%. The material sequenced was lung tumor tissue, taken at surgery. These receptors came from a female donor with early-stage non-small cell lung cancer.

By sample share, this clonotype is medium-sized. This beta chain was picked up by a library intended for alpha chains and is off target, so its count carries little meaning. The chain couples TRBV20-1 to TRBJ1-1; 9 bases align to TRBD1. Germline V lookup: CDR1 DFQATT, CDR2 SNEGSKA (reference sequence). The CDR3 loop spans 16 amino acids. V dropped 6 bases and J dropped 0; count of bases not matched to a gene: 11. The CDR3 here is CSAAHRDRVMNTEAFF. Written as DNA, the CDR3 is TGCAGTGCGGCACACCGGGACAGGGTAATGAACACTGAAGCTTTCTTT.

This clonotype is deemed medium-sized. This beta chain came through as a stray read in a library set up for alpha chains, and its size says little. The chain has TRBV12-3 or TRBV12-4 and TRBJ2-2; no firm D call. With 5 bases removed from V and 3 bases from J, the gap between germline ends came to 13 bases. The CDR3 has 15 amino acids. This chain's CDR3 is CASSPAGLDTGELFF. For the CDR3, the DNA is TGTGCCAGCAGTCCTGCCGGCTTGGACACCGGGGAGCTGTTTTTT.

In this sample, this clonotype turned up a few times. Being off target in a library aimed at alpha chains, this beta chain has a size of little meaning. The chain joins TRBV11-2 to TRBJ2-3, with D unclear. V lost 0 bases and J lost 4, with 8 bases in between. The CDR3 totals 14 residues. Germline values: CDR1 SGHAT, CDR2 FQNNGV. The CDR3 DNA follows: TGTGCCAGCAGCTTAGACGGCCAACCAGATACGCAGTATTTT. This translates into CASSLDGQPDTQYF.

This clonotype is medium-sized by share. The size of this beta chain means little, since it is a stray read in a library made for alpha chains. The chain has TRBV28 and TRBJ1-2; 11 bases agree with TRBD1. CDR1 and CDR2 (germline): MDHEN, SYDVKM. CDR3 length: 14 amino acids. J gave up 3 bases and V 4 bases, and 1 base lay outside the gene matches. The CDR3 here is CASSWTGGDYGYTF. CDR3 nucleotide sequence: TGTGCCAGCAGTTGGACAGGGGGCGACTATGGCTACACCTTC.

Comment on this clonotype: Within a library made for alpha chains, this beta chain is off target, and its count is uninformative. The V call is TRBV7-3, the J call TRBJ1-1; D not resolved. Looked up from germline, CDR1 is SGHTA and CDR2 is FQGTGA. The V gene lost 5 bases and the J gene lost 4 bases, with 14 bases spanning the gap. The length of the CDR3 is 14 residues. The CDR3 loop reads CASSPAGSGTEAFF. CDR3 bases: TGTGCCAGCAGCCCCGCCGGCTCGGGCACTGAAGCTTTCTTT. The full variable domain, completed using reference TRBV7-3 and TRBJ1-1, is GAGVSQTPSNKVTEKGKYVELRCDPISGHTALYWYRQSLGQGPEFLIYFQGTGAADDSGLPNDRFFAVRPEGSVSTLKIQRTERGDSAVYLCASSPAGSGTEAFFGQGTRLTVV.

A remark on this clonotype: A library prepared for alpha chains yielded this beta chain as an off-target read; its size is of little meaning. This sequence joins TRBV6-1 and TRBJ1-2; D is possibly TRBD1 (6 bases). The length of the CDR3 is 15 residues. Trimming took off 6 bases at V and 0 bases at J, with 14 bases between the two ends. Germline-derived CDR1 and CDR2 are MNHNS and SASEGT. CDR3 DNA sequence: TGTGCCAGCAGGGCCCAACAGGGAGCTAACTATGGCTACACCTTC. Translating it yields CASRAQQGANYGYTF.

As regards this clonotype: A junction boundary mismatches the germline segment, possibly from a read error. Since the library was made to target alpha chains, this beta chain is a stray read and its abundance is not meaningful. This chain connects TRBV11-1 to TRBJ2-5; D uncertain. Germline CDR1 reads SGHAT; CDR2 reads FQDESV (reference sequence). This CDR3 has 14 amino acids. The CDR3 reads CTSSPRHMKATQYF. The CDR3 nucleotides read TGTACCAGCAGCCCCAGACACATGAAGGCGACCCAGTACTTC.

This clonotype has a handful of counts. The size of this beta chain means little, since it is a stray read in a library made for alpha chains. This chain uses TRBV27 with TRBJ2-7, with 13 nucleotides matching TRBD2. CDR3 length equals 18 residues. Trimming removed 3 bases from V and 1 base from J; junction bases left unmatched: 9. CDR1 and CDR2 (germline): MNHEY, SMNVEV (reference sequence). The CDR3 DNA reads as TGTGCCAGCAGTTTGCGACCGGGGACTAGCGGGGTTTCCTACGAGCAGTACTTC. Protein product: CASSLRPGTSGVSYEQYF.

This clonotype occurred a few times. This beta chain turned up in a library designed for alpha chains; as an off-target read, its abundance says little. The chain joins TRBV20-1 to TRBJ2-7, with D perhaps matching TRBD2 (6 bases). From germline, CDR1 is DFQATT and CDR2 SNEGSKA (reference sequence). The V and J ends lost 6 bases and 2 bases respectively, with 20 bases between them. This CDR3 has 15 residues. The CDR3 DNA reads as TGCAGTGCAACTCACCCCAGTAGCGGCCCCTACGAGCAGTACTTC. Translated: CSATHPSSGPYEQYF.

In regard to this clonotype: This beta chain lies outside the target of a library built for alpha chains; its clone size means little. The chain recombines TRBV20-1 with TRBJ2-1; 12 bases are shared with TRBD2. The CDR3 totals 13 residues. CDR1 and CDR2 (germline): DFQATT, SNEGSKA (reference sequence). The CDR3 sequence is CSTLAGGWNEQFF. CDR3 DNA: TGCAGCACACTAGCGGGAGGTTGGAATGAGCAGTTCTTC.

In this sample, this clonotype is large (0.1 to 1%). Mismatch with germline at one junction end may stem from a read error. The library was built for alpha chains, so this beta chain is an off-target read and its size means little. The rearrangement uses TRBV7-8 and TRBJ2-1, with 12 bases aligning to TRBD2. The CDR3 runs to 16 residues. Germline values: CDR1 SGHVS, CDR2 FQNEAQ. The CDR3 coding sequence is TGTGCCAGCAGCCAGGGGACTAGCGGGTACTACGATGAGCAGTTCTTC. This translates into CASSQGTSGYYDEQFF. The full variable domain, its missing parts supplied by reference TRBV7-8 and TRBJ2-1, is GAGVSQSPRYKVAKRGQDVALRCDPISGHVSLFWYQQALGQGPEFLTYFQNEAQLDKSGLPSDRFFAERPEGSVSTLKIQRTQQEDSAVYLCASSQGTSGYYDEQFFGPGTRLTVL.

This clonotype was seen more than once but under ten times. This beta chain is an unintended read in a library built for alpha chains; its size means little. The rearrangement links TRBV30 to TRBJ1-1, with D perhaps matching TRBD1 (6 bases). The ends were cut back, 0 bases at V and 10 bases at J, with 18 bases in the middle. CDR3 length: 14 amino acids. Looked up from germline, CDR1 is GTSNPN and CDR2 is SVGIG (reference sequence). The DNA for the CDR3 is TGTGCCTGGAGTGTATGGAGGGGGAGGCTGGGAGCTTTCTTT. Protein sequence: CAWSVWRGRLGAFF.

This clonotype is judged medium-sized (0.01 to 0.1%). Because this beta chain is a stray read in a library intended to capture alpha chains, its abundance should not be given much weight. The chain combines TRBV12-3 or TRBV12-4 with TRBJ2-2, with a possible D match to TRBD2 (5 bases). Deletions cut 3 bases from V and 1 base from J, with 9 bases between. The CDR3 has 15 residues. CDR3 DNA: TGTGCCAGCAGTTTTGCGGGTAGGAACACCGGGGAGCTGTTTTTT. This translates into CASSFAGRNTGELFF.

This clonotype was observed a few times. This beta chain came through as a stray read in a library set up for alpha chains, and its size says little. The chain employs TRBV10-3 and TRBJ2-3; tentatively, D is TRBD1 (5 bases). The CDR3 covers 16 residues. Germline CDR1 and CDR2: ENHRY and SYGVKD. The V end lost 5 bases, the J end lost 2 bases, and 17 bases lay between the germline ends. CDR3 DNA: TGTGCCATCAGTCCCAGGGCAGAAACAGACACAGATACGCAGTATTTT. It specifies CAISPRAETDTDTQYF.

In regard to this clonotype: Since it is a stray read in a library aimed at alpha chains, this beta chain has a size that is not meaningful. The rearrangement uses TRBV12-3 or TRBV12-4 and TRBJ2-5, with 7 bases lining up with TRBD1. The CDR3 spans 12 residues. Trimming cost V 6 bases and J 7 bases; bases outside gene matches: 5. The CDR3 sequence: CASRGTVGTQYF. The CDR3 DNA follows: TGTGCCAGCAGGGGGACAGTTGGGACCCAGTACTTC.

This clonotype is classed as medium-sized. Little can be read into the size of this beta chain, an off-target read in a library designed for alpha chains. This chain joins TRBV28 and TRBJ1-1; D may be TRBD1 (5 bases). The CDR3 loop spans 13 amino acids. Looked up from germline, CDR1 is MDHEN and CDR2 is SYDVKM. V was clipped by 3 bases and J by 8 bases, with 13 bases between them. The DNA of the CDR3 is TGTGCCAGCAGTTTCCCATGGGGGAGGGAAGCTTTCTTT. Protein: CASSFPWGREAFF.

Judged by abundance, this clonotype is medium-sized (0.01 to 0.1%). Because this beta chain is a stray read in a library intended to capture alpha chains, its abundance should not be given much weight. V is TRBV3-1 and J is TRBJ1-2; D remains unclear. V lost 1 base and J lost 4, with 13 bases in between. Germline-derived CDR1 and CDR2 are LGHDT and YNNKEL (reference sequence). The CDR3 has 15 amino acids. For the CDR3, the DNA is TGTGCCAGCAGCCAAGGGGTCAGCTCCGGCTATGGCTACACCTTC. This gives the protein CASSQGVSSGYGYTF.